This TCR beta chain was retrieved from a study of blood T cell repertoires in COVID-19. Looked up from germline, CDR1 is SGHDT and CDR2 is YYEEEE. CDR3 length: 15 residues. V was pared by 0 bases and J by 0 bases, with 9 bases between. Profiled with immunoSEQ multiplex PCR; TCRdb holds only in-frame clones, not every one. The sample has about 230,000 clones, more than 70% seen once; the top ten hold around 2.9%. Sequencing input: peripheral blood. This TCR came from a woman aged 60-70 years with acute or convalescent COVID-19. The chain couples TRBV5-6 to TRBJ1-2; D remains ambiguous. The CDR3 DNA is TGTGCCAGCAGCTTGGCAACAAGATCTAACTATGGCTACACCTTC. This encodes CASSLATRSNYGYTF.